The 9 T cell receptor beta chains below all came from one sample that was sequenced in a study of blood T cell repertoires in COVID-19. Method: immunoSEQ multiplex PCR; TCRdb's copy keeps in-frame clones and lacks some. The sample has around 260,000 clones, 70% to 90% seen once; the top ten hold 0.87%. Sequencing was carried out using peripheral blood. These receptors were collected from a human donor with COVID-19, enrolled during active disease. The donor label of this sample is uncertain.

This sequence joins TRBV23-1 and TRBJ1-4; TRBD1 agrees at 7 bases. TRBV23-1 is an open reading frame whose function is uncertain. J was trimmed by 5 bases and V by 3 bases; bases with no gene match: 6. This CDR3 region has 15 residues. The CDR3 sequence: CASSQGDSSNEKLFF. Written as DNA, the CDR3 is TGCGCCAGCAGTCAGGGGGACAGCTCGAATGAAAAACTGTTTTTT.

This clone was seen a few times. The identical CDR3 is also encoded by other nucleotide sequences in the sample. The rearrangement links TRBV6-2 or TRBV6-3 to TRBJ1-4; perhaps TRBD1 as D (5 bases). This CDR3 contains 14 residues. V lost 2 bases to trimming and J lost 8 bases, with 12 bases between them. CDR1 and CDR2 from the germline V gene are MNHEY and SVGEGT. The DNA for the CDR3 is TGTGCCAGCAGTTACGGACAAGTTGGGGAAAAACTGTTTTTT. As protein: CASSYGQVGEKLFF.

CDR3 loop: CASRLTGGYGYTF. CDR3 sequence (DNA): TGTGCCAGCAGACTGACAGGGGGCTATGGCTACACCTTC. The rearrangement uses TRBV27 and TRBJ1-2; 9 bases align to TRBD1. The trim removed 6 bases at V and 4 bases at J, leaving 3 bases unmatched. CDR3 length equals 13 residues. Germline V gives CDR1 MNHEY, CDR2 SMNVEV (reference sequence).

The chain carries TRBV6-2 or TRBV6-3 and TRBJ1-2; weak D call: TRBD1 (5 bases). The V gene's germline CDR1 is MNHEY and CDR2 SVGEGT. Trimming took off 2 bases at V and 5 bases at J, with 18 bases between the two ends. The CDR3 length is 16 residues. The CDR3 reads CASSYPAVRALYGYTF. For the CDR3, the DNA is TGTGCCAGCAGTTACCCCGCGGTCAGGGCCCTATATGGCTACACCTTC.

The chain joins TRBV9 to TRBJ1-5; D uncertain. Germline V lookup: CDR1 SGDLS, CDR2 YYNGEE. There are 13 residues in the CDR3. Trimming left V 3 bases short and J 0 bases short, with 4 bases between. CDR3 in DNA: TGTGCCAGCAGCGCTTATAGCAATCAGCCCCAGCATTTT. As protein: CASSAYSNQPQHF. Complete variable domain (other parts from reference TRBV9 and TRBJ1-5): DSGVTQTPKHLITATGQRVTLRCSPRSGDLSVYWYQQSLDQGLQFLIQYYNGEERAKGNILERFSAQQFPDLHSELNLSSLELGDSALYFCASSAYSNQPQHFGDGTRLSIL.

CDR3 loop: CASSSTQGGETQYF. The CDR3 DNA reads as TGTGCCAGCAGCTCAACCCAGGGAGGTGAGACCCAGTACTTC. V gene TRBV7-2 combines with J gene TRBJ2-5; D is perhaps TRBD2 (6 bases). Trimming cost V 4 bases and J 5 bases, with 14 bases left between them. This CDR3 spans 14 amino acids. Germline CDR1 is SGHTA and CDR2 is FQGNSA.

The CDR3 coding sequence is TGTGCCAGCAGCTTCTGGAGTGGCACCATATATTTT. Its protein is CASSFWSGTIYF. The rearrangement links TRBV7-2 to TRBJ1-3; no reliable D call. The V and J ends lost 3 bases and 9 bases respectively, with 9 bases between them. The germline CDR1 and CDR2 sequences are SGHTA and FQGNSA. The CDR3 runs 12 residues.

This chain links TRBV6-2 or TRBV6-3 with TRBJ2-1; tentatively, D is TRBD1 (6 bases). The CDR3 is made up of 20 amino acids. Trimming took off 2 bases at V and 2 bases at J, with 25 bases between the two ends. Germline lookup yields CDR1 MNHEY and CDR2 SVGEGT. CDR3 DNA: TGTGCCAGCAGTTACGATGGTAGTTCGATGGGACATGGAGCCTACAATGAGCAGTTCTTC. Translating gives CASSYDGSSMGHGAYNEQFF.

The chain is built from TRBV2 and TRBJ1-3, with TRBD1 matching 8 bases. J gave up 2 bases and V 6 bases, and 24 bases lay outside the gene matches. Germline V gives CDR1 SNHLY, CDR2 FYNNEI. CDR3 size: 21 residues. CDR3 DNA: TGTGCCAGCAGCGTTAACCCCGGAGACAGGGGAGGGTTAGTCGCTGGAAACACCATATATTTT. Translated, it gives CASSVNPGDRGGLVAGNTIYF.